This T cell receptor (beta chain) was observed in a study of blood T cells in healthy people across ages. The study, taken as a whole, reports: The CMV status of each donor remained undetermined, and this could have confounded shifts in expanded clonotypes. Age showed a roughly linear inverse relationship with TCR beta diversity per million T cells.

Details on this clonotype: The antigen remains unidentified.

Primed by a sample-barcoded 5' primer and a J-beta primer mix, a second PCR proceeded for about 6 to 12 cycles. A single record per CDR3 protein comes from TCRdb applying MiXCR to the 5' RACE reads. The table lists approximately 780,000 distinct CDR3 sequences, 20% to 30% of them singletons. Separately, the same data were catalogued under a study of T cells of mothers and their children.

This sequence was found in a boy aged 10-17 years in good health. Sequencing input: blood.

This CDR3 is CASSPEGGALNEKLFF. The CDR3 coding sequence is TGCGCCAGCAGCCCTGAAGGAGGGGCTTTGAATGAAAAACTGTTTTTT. The chain joins TRBV4-1 to TRBJ1-4, with a weak D call TRBD1 (5 bases). This CDR3 comprises 16 residues. Trimming took 4 bases from V and 5 from J, leaving 17 bases between them. Per germline, CDR1 MGHRA and CDR2 YSYEKL.